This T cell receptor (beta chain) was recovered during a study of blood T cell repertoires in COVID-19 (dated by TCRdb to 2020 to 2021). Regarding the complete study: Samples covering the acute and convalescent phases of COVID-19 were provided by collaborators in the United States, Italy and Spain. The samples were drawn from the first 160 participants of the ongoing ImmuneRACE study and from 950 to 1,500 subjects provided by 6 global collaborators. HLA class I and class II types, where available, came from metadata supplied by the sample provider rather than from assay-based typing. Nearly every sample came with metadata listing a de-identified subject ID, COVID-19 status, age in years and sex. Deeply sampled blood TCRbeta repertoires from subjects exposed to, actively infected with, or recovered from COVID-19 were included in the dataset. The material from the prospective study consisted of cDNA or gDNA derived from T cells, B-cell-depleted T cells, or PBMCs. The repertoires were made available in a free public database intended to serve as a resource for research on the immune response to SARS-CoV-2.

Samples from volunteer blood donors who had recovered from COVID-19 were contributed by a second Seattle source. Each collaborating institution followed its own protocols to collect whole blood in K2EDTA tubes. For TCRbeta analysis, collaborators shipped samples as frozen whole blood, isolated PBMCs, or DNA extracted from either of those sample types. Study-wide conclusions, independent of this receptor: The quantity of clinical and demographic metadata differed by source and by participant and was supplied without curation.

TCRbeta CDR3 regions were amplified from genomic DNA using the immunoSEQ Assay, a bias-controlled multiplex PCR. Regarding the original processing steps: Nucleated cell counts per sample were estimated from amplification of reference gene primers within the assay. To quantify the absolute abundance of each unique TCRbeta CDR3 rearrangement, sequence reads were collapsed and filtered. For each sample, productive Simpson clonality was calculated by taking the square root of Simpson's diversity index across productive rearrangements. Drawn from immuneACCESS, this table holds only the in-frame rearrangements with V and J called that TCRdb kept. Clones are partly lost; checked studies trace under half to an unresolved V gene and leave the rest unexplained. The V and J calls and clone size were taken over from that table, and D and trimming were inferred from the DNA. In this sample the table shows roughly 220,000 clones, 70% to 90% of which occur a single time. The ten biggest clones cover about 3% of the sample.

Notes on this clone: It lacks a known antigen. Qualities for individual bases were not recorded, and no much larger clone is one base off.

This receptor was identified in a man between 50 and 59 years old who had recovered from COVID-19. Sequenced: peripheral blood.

The nucleotide sequence is TGTGCCAGCAGCCCTTACGGGGGGGAGGAAAAACTGTTTTTT. Translated, it gives CASSPYGGEEKLFF. Rearrangement joined TRBV27 to TRBJ1-4; tentative D gene TRBD1, with 5 bases matching. The germline V gene (reference sequence) supplies CDR1 MNHEY and CDR2 SMNVEV. V is cut by 6 bases and J by 8 bases, and the space between the germline ends is 16 bases. The CDR3 numbers 14 residues from cysteine through phenylalanine. Only the CDR3 DNA is retained, 42 bases long and in frame from the first base.